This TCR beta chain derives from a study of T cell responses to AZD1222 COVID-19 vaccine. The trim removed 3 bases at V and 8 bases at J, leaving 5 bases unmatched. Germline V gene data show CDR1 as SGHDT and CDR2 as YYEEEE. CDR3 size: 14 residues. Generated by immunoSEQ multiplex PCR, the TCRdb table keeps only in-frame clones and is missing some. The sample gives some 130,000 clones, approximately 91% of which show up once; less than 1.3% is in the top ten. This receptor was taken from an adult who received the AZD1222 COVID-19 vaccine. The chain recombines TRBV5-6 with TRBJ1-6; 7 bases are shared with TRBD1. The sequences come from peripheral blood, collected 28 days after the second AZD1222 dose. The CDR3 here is CASSSTGRDSPLHF. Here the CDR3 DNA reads TGTGCCAGCAGCTCGACAGGGAGAGATTCACCCCTCCACTTT.